The 25 T cell receptor beta chains reported below all come from one sample, sequenced in a study of T cells in Graves' hyperthyroidism and ophthalmopathy (dated by TCRdb to between 2018 and 2021). The receptor library was made with multiplex PCR. TCRdb lists the instrument as Illumina HiSeq 2000. TCR beta CDR3 regions were amplified from RNA transcripts. A first-round RT-PCR of the TCR CDR3 used the HTBI primer set with the Qiagen OneStep RT-PCR kit. TCRdb trimmed the raw reads at Q25, called clones with MiXCR and kept productive beta chains. Identical CDR3 protein sequences are pooled into one entry, listed with their most common genes and DNA. The table for this sample lists under 350,000 distinct CDR3 sequences; about 18% of them were counted only once. Of the sample, around 50% falls within the top ten clones. Sequencing was performed on blood. The receptor set was obtained from a woman in her forties or fifties with Graves' hyperthyroidism.

There are a few counts of this clonotype. The chain couples TRBV20-1 to TRBJ2-7; tentative D call: TRBD1 (6 bases). The CDR3 runs 14 residues. V gave up 1 base and J gave up 3 bases, with 13 bases separating them. The germline V gene has CDR1 DFQATT and CDR2 SNEGSKA (reference sequence). CDR3 DNA: TGCAGTGCTAGAGGCCAGGGGCCCATCTACGAGCAGTACTTC. This sequence encodes CSARGQGPIYEQYF.

In this sample, this clonotype turned up many times. This sequence joins TRBV12-5 and TRBJ1-2; no reliable D call. V was trimmed by 1 base and J by 4 bases, leaving 25 bases between them. Germline loops: CDR1 LGHNT, CDR2 FRNRAP. The CDR3 consists of 19 residues. The CDR3 region is CASGLASGLPDLKGYGYTF. CDR3 nucleotides: TGTGCTAGTGGTTTGGCGAGCGGGTTACCCGACCTCAAAGGCTATGGCTACACCTTC.

The J gene is TRBJ2-7, the V gene TRBV4-1; 7 bases are shared with TRBD1. Germline CDR1 and CDR2: MGHRA and YSYEKL. The V gene end was trimmed by 4 bases and the J gene end by 7 bases; junction bases not matched to a gene: 10. The CDR3 sequence is 14 residues long. CDR3: CASSPRQGPGEQYF. CDR3 DNA sequence: TGCGCCAGCAGCCCGCGACAGGGTCCGGGGGAGCAGTACTTC.

This clonotype was picked up a small number of times. CDR3 sequence reads: CASSPGTGRVQYF. The DNA of the CDR3 is TGTGCCAGCAGCCCGGGGACAGGGCGAGTGCAGTACTTC. J is TRBJ2-7 and V is TRBV5-6, with 9 bases that match TRBD1. This CDR3 comprises 13 residues. The ends lost 4 bases at V and 9 bases at J; junction bases unmatched: 8. Germline V CDR1 and CDR2: SGHDT, YYEEEE.

This clonotype turned up a few times. The chain uses TRBV28 and TRBJ2-7; D is unclear. Germline V gene data show CDR1 as MDHEN and CDR2 as SYDVKM. The CDR3 spans 15 residues. V lost 2 bases, J lost 7 bases, and 18 bases lay in between. The CDR3 nucleotides are TGTGCCAGCAGTTTACCCGGGCAGCCGGTCAGGGAGCAGTACTTC. Translated, it gives CASSLPGQPVREQYF. The whole variable domain, remainder taken from reference TRBV28 and TRBJ2-7, is DVKVTQSSRYLVKRTGEKVFLECVQDMDHENMFWYRQDPGLGLRLIYFSYDVKMKEKGDIPEGYSVSREKKERFSLILESASTNQTSMYLCASSLPGQPVREQYFGPGTRLTVT.

This clonotype was seen ten or more times. This rearrangement joins TRBV3-1 to TRBJ2-5, with D perhaps matching TRBD2 (6 bases). Germline V CDR1 and CDR2: LGHDT, YNNKEL (reference sequence). V lost 1 base, J lost 4 bases, and 10 bases lay in between. The length of the CDR3 is 14 residues. Here the CDR3 DNA reads TGTGCCAGCAGCCAAGGCGGGGCCTCAGAGACCCAGTACTTC. Translating gives CASSQGGASETQYF.

The CDR3 coding sequence is TGTGCCAGCACTTTCGTAGCGGGCACAGATACGCAGTATTTT. Its translation: CASTFVAGTDTQYF. V usage is TRBV7-2 and J usage is TRBJ2-3; D may be TRBD2 (6 bases). Per the germline V gene, CDR1 is SGHTA and CDR2 is FQGNSA. Trimming took 7 bases from V and 1 from J, leaving 12 bases between them. This CDR3 region has 14 residues.

This clonotype has at least ten counts. This chain connects TRBV2 to TRBJ1-6; D is undetermined. The CDR3 extends over 13 amino acids. The V and J ends lost 6 bases and 10 bases respectively, with 13 bases between them. Germline values: CDR1 SNHLY, CDR2 FYNNEI. As DNA, the CDR3 is TGTGCCAGCAGGGCCCACCGAGGGTCACCCCTCCACTTT. It specifies CASRAHRGSPLHF.

This clonotype was counted many times. The chain carries TRBV20-1 and TRBJ2-3; TRBD2 is a possible D gene (7 bases). The CDR3 has 18 amino acids. The V end was cut by 1 base, the J end by 2 bases, with 22 bases between. The germline CDR1 and CDR2 sequences are DFQATT and SNEGSKA (reference sequence). CDR3 region: CSARGAGLVGGPTDTQYF. The CDR3 region has the DNA TGCAGTGCTAGAGGGGCAGGACTAGTGGGGGGCCCCACAGATACGCAGTATTTT.

This clonotype was detected ten times or more. The genes are TRBV12-3 or TRBV12-4 and TRBJ2-3, with unresolved D. There are 14 residues in the CDR3. Deletions cut 7 bases from V and 0 bases from J, with 11 bases between. The CDR3 spells CASTHIGSTDTQYF. The CDR3 coding sequence is TGTGCCAGCACCCACATCGGGAGCACAGATACGCAGTATTTT.

The chain combines TRBV20-1 with TRBJ1-1; D not certain. The CDR3 is 13 amino acids. Germline assignment: CDR1 DFQATT and CDR2 SNEGSKA (reference sequence). Trimming removed 3 bases from V and 1 base from J, with 9 bases in between. The CDR3 DNA sequence: TGCAGTGCTAGTCGCCAGTCGAACACTGAAGCTTTCTTT. Its translation: CSASRQSNTEAFF.

This chain links TRBV29-1 with TRBJ1-2; the D gene is possibly TRBD1 (6 bases). The CDR3 contains 12 residues. The V gene lost 4 bases and the J gene lost 8 bases, with 14 bases spanning the gap. Germline loops: CDR1 SQVTM, CDR2 ANQGSEA. The CDR3, as DNA: TGCAGCGTTGGGGCAGGGAGGGGGGGCTACACCTTC. Residues: CSVGAGRGGYTF.

The J gene is TRBJ1-3, the V gene TRBV27; TRBD1 matches at 8 bases. The CDR3 runs 15 residues. From germline, CDR1 is MNHEY and CDR2 SMNVEV (reference sequence). After removal of 8 bases from V and 3 bases from J, the junction contained 9 bases not matched to a gene. The DNA of the CDR3 is TGTGCCAGCCAAAAGGTGGGACAGGTTGGAAACACCATATATTTT. It translates to CASQKVGQVGNTIYF.

The chain employs TRBV20-1 and TRBJ2-7, with a tentative D call TRBD1 (6 bases). Germline CDR1 is DFQATT and CDR2 is SNEGSKA (reference sequence). V was pared by 0 bases and J by 5 bases, with 35 bases between. CDR3 size: 21 residues. CDR3 in DNA: TGCAGTGCTAGAGAGGGGCCCGCCGACAGGTTTAGAAGCGGACTCCTTAACGAGCAGTACTTC. Translating it yields CSAREGPADRFRSGLLNEQYF.

Many counts were recorded for this clonotype. This chain connects TRBV3-1 to TRBJ1-1, with D unclear. V lost 2 bases to trimming and J lost 5 bases, with 3 bases between them. The CDR3 is 11 amino acids. Germline V gene sequence: CDR1 LGHDT, CDR2 YNNKEL (reference sequence). DNA for the CDR3: TGTGCCAGCAGCCAAAGAACTGAAGCTTTCTTT. Translation: CASSQRTEAFF.

A few counts support this clonotype. The V and J genes are TRBV6-1 and TRBJ2-5; TRBD2 matches 7 bases. The CDR3 totals 17 residues. Germline values: CDR1 MNHNS, CDR2 SASEGT. The trim removed 8 bases at V and 4 bases at J, leaving 19 bases unmatched. The CDR3 loop reads CASQPPWGRVGGETQYF. Here the CDR3 DNA reads TGTGCCAGCCAACCTCCTTGGGGGAGGGTTGGCGGAGAGACCCAGTACTTC.

This clonotype has more than one count but fewer than ten. V gene TRBV7-9 combines with J gene TRBJ2-2; TRBD2 aligns across 7 bases. Germline CDR1 is SEHNR and CDR2 is FQNEAQ (reference sequence). The V and J ends lost 3 bases and 3 bases, in that order; junction bases with no gene match: 10. The CDR3 has 17 residues. The CDR3 nucleotides are TGTGCCAGCAGCTTGCCAAATGGGCGGGAGTACACCGGGGAGCTGTTTTTT. Protein: CASSLPNGREYTGELFF.

This chain links TRBV30 with TRBJ2-3; 11 nucleotides line up with TRBD2. The V and J ends lost 2 bases and 5 bases, in that order; junction bases with no gene match: 6. The CDR3 is made up of 15 amino acids. The germline CDR1 and CDR2 sequences are GTSNPN and SVGIG (reference sequence). CDR3 in DNA: TGTGCCTGGAGTTTAGCGGGGGGGCCTAGAGATACGCAGTATTTT. Translation: CAWSLAGGPRDTQYF. Using reference TRBV30 and TRBJ2-3 for the parts outside the CDR3, the full variable domain is SQTIHQWPATLVQPVGSPLSLECTVEGTSNPNLYWYRQAAGRGLQLLFYSVGIGQISSEVPQNLSASRPQDRQFILSSKKLLLSDSGFYLCAWSLAGGPRDTQYFGPGTRLTVL.

This chain links TRBV7-2 with TRBJ2-3; weak D call: TRBD1 (6 bases). The CDR3 spans 15 residues. Trimming removed 1 base at V and 2 bases at J, with 10 bases between. Germline V lookup: CDR1 SGHTA, CDR2 FQGNSA. As DNA, the CDR3 is TGTGCCAGCAGCTTAGAGGGGGTGGACACAGATACGCAGTATTTT. Translated, it gives CASSLEGVDTDTQYF. The entire variable domain, with the rest obtained from reference TRBV7-2 and TRBJ2-3, is as follows: GAGVSQSPSNKVTEKGKDVELRCDPISGHTALYWYRQSLGQGLEFLIYFQGNSAPDKSGLPSDRFSAERTGGSVSTLTIQRTQQEDSAVYLCASSLEGVDTDTQYFGPGTRLTVL.

This clonotype was detected many times. The gene calls are TRBV6-1 and TRBJ1-2; D is unclear. Trimming removed 7 bases from V and 6 bases from J, with 12 bases in between. Per the germline V gene, CDR1 is MNHNS and CDR2 is SASEGT. The CDR3 contains 12 residues. The CDR3 region is CASTQEGNGYTF. CDR3 bases: TGTGCCAGCACCCAAGAGGGAAATGGCTACACCTTC.

Only a few counts were recorded for this clonotype. The rearrangement uses TRBV24-1 and TRBJ2-1; the match to TRBD2 covers 12 bases. The CDR3 has 15 residues. The J segment lost 6 bases and the V segment lost 4 bases, leaving 3 bases of the junction unmatched. Germline V gives CDR1 KGHDR, CDR2 SFDVKD. This CDR3 reads CATSDRLAGANEQFF. CDR3 DNA sequence: TGTGCCACCAGTGACCGACTAGCGGGAGCCAATGAGCAGTTCTTC.

This clonotype was observed at least ten times. The V and J genes are TRBV2 and TRBJ1-2, with D uncertain. The CDR3 has 12 amino acids. V lost 3 bases, J lost 5 bases, and 7 bases lay in between. Germline CDR1 is SNHLY and CDR2 is FYNNEI. As DNA, the CDR3 is TGTGCCAGCAGTGAGGGAAGGTATGGCTACACCTTC. This translates into CASSEGRYGYTF.

The chain couples TRBV29-1 to TRBJ2-3; TRBD2 might be the D (6 bases). Looked up from germline, CDR1 is SQVTM and CDR2 is ANQGSEA. The CDR3 sequence is 13 residues long. The V end was cut by 4 bases, the J end by 9 bases, with 17 bases between. CDR3 loop: CSVALGSGGTQYF. The CDR3 DNA sequence: TGCAGCGTTGCCTTGGGTAGCGGTGGAACGCAGTATTTT.

The CDR3, as DNA: TGTGCCAGCAGCCCCCGGACAGGGGTCGGTTCACCCCTCCACTTT. Translating gives CASSPRTGVGSPLHF. The J gene is TRBJ1-6, the V gene TRBV9, with 9 bases fitting TRBD1. Germline V gene sequence: CDR1 SGDLS, CDR2 YYNGEE. The CDR3 is 15 amino acids. The ends lost 4 bases at V and 9 bases at J; junction bases unmatched: 8. The variable domain in full, with the rest retrieved from reference TRBV9 and TRBJ1-6, is DSGVTQTPKHLITATGQRVTLRCSPRSGDLSVYWYQQSLDQGLQFLIQYYNGEERAKGNILERFSAQQFPDLHSELNLSSLELGDSALYFCASSPRTGVGSPLHFGNGTRLTVT.

This clonotype has at least ten counts. The chain employs TRBV11-2 and TRBJ2-1, with a possible D match to TRBD2 (6 bases). CDR3 length: 20 residues. Between the trimmed V and J ends, which lost 1 base and 2 bases, there was a span of 24 bases. Germline CDR1 reads SGHAT; CDR2 reads FQNNGV. In DNA form, the CDR3 reads TGTGCCAGCAGCTTAGGGTTTGGCGGGGAAGATGAGGGGCCCTACAATGAGCAGTTCTTC. Its protein product is CASSLGFGGEDEGPYNEQFF.